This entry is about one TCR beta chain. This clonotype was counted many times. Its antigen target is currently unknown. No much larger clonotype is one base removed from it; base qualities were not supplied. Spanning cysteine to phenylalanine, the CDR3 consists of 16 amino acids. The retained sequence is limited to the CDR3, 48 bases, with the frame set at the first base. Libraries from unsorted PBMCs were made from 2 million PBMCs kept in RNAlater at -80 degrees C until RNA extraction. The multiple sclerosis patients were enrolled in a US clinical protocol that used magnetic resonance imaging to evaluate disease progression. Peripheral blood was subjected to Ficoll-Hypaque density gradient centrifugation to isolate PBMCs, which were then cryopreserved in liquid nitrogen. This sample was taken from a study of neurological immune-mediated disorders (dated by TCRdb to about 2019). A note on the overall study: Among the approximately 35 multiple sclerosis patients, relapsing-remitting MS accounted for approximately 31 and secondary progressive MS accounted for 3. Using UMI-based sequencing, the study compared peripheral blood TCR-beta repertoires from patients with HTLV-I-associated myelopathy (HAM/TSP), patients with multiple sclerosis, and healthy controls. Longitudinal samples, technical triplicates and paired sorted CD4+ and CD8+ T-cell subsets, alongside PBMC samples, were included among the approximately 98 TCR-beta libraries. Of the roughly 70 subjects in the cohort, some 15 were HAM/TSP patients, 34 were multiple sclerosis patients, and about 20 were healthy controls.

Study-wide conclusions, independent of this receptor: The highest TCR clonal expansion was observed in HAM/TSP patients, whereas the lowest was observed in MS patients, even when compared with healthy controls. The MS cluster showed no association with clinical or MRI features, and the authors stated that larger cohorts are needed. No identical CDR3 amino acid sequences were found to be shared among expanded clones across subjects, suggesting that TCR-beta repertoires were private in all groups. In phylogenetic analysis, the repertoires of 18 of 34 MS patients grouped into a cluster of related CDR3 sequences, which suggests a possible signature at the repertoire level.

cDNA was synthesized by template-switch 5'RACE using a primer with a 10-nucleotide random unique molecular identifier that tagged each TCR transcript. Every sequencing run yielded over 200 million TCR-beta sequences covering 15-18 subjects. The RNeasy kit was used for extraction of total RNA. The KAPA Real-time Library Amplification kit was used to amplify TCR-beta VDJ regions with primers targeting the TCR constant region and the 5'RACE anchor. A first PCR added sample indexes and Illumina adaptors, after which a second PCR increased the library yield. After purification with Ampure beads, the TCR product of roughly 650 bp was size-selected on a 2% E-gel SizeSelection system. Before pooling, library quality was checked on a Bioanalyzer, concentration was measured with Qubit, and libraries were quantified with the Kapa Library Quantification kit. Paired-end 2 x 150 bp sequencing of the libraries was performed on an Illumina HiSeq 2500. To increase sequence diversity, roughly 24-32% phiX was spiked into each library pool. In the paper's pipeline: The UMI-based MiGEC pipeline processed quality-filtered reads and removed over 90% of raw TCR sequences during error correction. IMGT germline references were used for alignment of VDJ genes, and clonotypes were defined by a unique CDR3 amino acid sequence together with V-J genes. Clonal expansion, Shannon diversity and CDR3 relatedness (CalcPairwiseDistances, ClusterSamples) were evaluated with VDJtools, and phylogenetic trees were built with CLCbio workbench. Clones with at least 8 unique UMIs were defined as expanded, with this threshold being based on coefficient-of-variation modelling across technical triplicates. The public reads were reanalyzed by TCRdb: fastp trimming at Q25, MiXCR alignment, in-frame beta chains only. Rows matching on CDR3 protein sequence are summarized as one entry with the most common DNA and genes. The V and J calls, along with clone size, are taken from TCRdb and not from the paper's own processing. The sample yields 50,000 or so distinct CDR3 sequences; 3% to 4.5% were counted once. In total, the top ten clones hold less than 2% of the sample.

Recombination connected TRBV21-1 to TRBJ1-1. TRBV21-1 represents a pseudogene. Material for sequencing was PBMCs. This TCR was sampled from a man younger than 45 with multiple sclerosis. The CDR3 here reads CASLFPVVGQCTEAFF. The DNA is TGTGCCAGCCTGTTTCCGGTGGTCGGTCAGTGCACTGAAGCTTTCTTT.